The clone carrying this T cell receptor (beta chain) was seen at least ten times. The data are from a study of HIV-infected patients and healthy controls. Germline assignment: CDR1 SGHNT and CDR2 YYREEE (reference sequence). This CDR3 contains 16 residues. V lost 4 bases, J lost 2 bases, and 8 bases stayed unmatched. Each CDR3 protein gets one entry after TCRdb re-called the 5' RACE reads with MiXCR. Among around 62,000 distinct CDR3 sequences listed, about 19% were seen once. This chain joins TRBV5-4 and TRBJ1-1, with 10 bases identical to TRBD1. Sequenced input: CD4+ T cells from blood. The TCR was taken from a human donor in good health. CDR3 residues: CASSRDRGGPNTEAFF. The CDR3 nucleotides are TGTGCCAGCAGCCGGGACAGGGGTGGCCCTAACACTGAAGCTTTCTTT.